The next 32 T cell receptor beta chains were all read from a single sample in a study of T-cell reconstitution after alpha-beta-depleted transplantation in children (TCRdb year 2016). The method was PCR. The sequencer was an Illumina HiSeq 2500. Molecular barcoding was employed in the preparation of TCR libraries, with unique molecular identifiers being used to normalize TCRbeta repertoire quantification. Starting from the raw public reads, TCRdb applied fastp trimming at Q25, assembled clones with MiXCR and retained in-frame beta chains. Every CDR3 protein is listed once, alongside the most common genes and DNA of its rows. Within this sample are hundreds of thousands of distinct CDR3 sequences, with approximately 12% of them counted one time only. The ten largest clones take up 2% to 2.5% of the sample. The sample's treatment or condition label, in plain terms: allogeneic hematopoietic cell transplantation with graft depleted of TCRalphabeta T cells and CD19 B cells.

The material was PBMCs, mostly from graft donor cells, obtained 360 days after TCRalphabeta/CD19-depleted stem cell transplant. The receptor source for this set is a male patient younger than 18 who had a stem cell transplant for acute myeloid leukemia, so the T cells may come from the graft donor.

This clonotype was seen only a few times. A read error may produce the germline difference seen at one junction end. This rearrangement joins TRBV7-7 to TRBJ2-7, with D perhaps given as TRBD1 or TRBD2 (5 bases each). CDR3 size: 16 residues. Germline V gene lookup returns CDR1 SSHAT and CDR2 FNYEAQ (reference sequence). In nucleotides, the CDR3 is TGTGCTAGCAGCTTAGGGGCGGGCGCCCAGGCCTACGAGCAGTACTTC. It is translated as CASSLGAGAQAYEQYF.

This chain uses TRBV6-1 with TRBJ2-5; a weak D match, TRBD1 (5 bases). Germline V gives CDR1 MNHNS, CDR2 SASEGT. The V end was cut by 0 bases, the J end by 5 bases, with 13 bases between. The CDR3 length is 15 residues. The CDR3 DNA is TGTGCCAGCAGTGAAGCGGTAGGGGCCGGGGAGACCCAGTACTTC. Translation: CASSEAVGAGETQYF.

The chain links TRBV7-9 to TRBJ2-3; D remains unclear. The germline V and J ends were trimmed by 1 base and 0 bases, with 8 bases remaining between them. The CDR3 is 15 amino acids. The germline gives CDR1 SEHNR, CDR2 FQNEAQ (reference sequence). CDR3 region: CASSLDGSSTDTQYF. In nucleotides, the CDR3 is TGTGCCAGCAGCTTAGACGGGTCTAGCACAGATACGCAGTATTTT.

The genes are TRBV20-1 and TRBJ2-5; 10 nucleotides match TRBD1. Germline CDR1 and CDR2: DFQATT and SNEGSKA (reference sequence). Trimming cost V 3 bases and J 5 bases; bases outside gene matches: 15. The CDR3 totals 17 residues. The CDR3 is CSASTGQGFRQAETQYF. Here the CDR3 DNA reads TGCAGTGCTAGTACGGGACAGGGGTTCCGCCAGGCGGAGACCCAGTACTTC.

This clonotype has a handful of counts. The V call is TRBV29-1, the J call TRBJ2-7; D unclear. The CDR3 sequence is 10 residues long. Germline loops: CDR1 SQVTM, CDR2 ANQGSEA. CDR3 DNA: TGCAGGTACAGCTCCTACGAGCAGTACTTC. It codes for CRYSSYEQYF.

There are a few counts of this clonotype. CDR3 loop: CASSSRTLETEAFF. In DNA, the CDR3 is TGTGCCAGCAGTTCCCGGACATTGGAGACTGAAGCTTTCTTT. This chain joins TRBV6-2 or TRBV6-3 and TRBJ1-1; TRBD1 is a possible D gene (5 bases). Deletions cut 4 bases from V and 5 bases from J, with 14 bases between. Per germline, CDR1 MNHEY and CDR2 SVGEGT. The CDR3 sequence is 14 residues long.

This clonotype was counted between two and nine times. V is TRBV4-3 and J is TRBJ2-3; the match to TRBD1 covers 9 bases. J gave up 8 bases and V 4 bases, and 13 bases lay outside the gene matches. Germline V gene sequence: CDR1 LGHNA, CDR2 YSLEER. CDR3 length: 16 residues. The chain's CDR3 is CASSLDSGTGRVTQYF. CDR3 nucleotide sequence: TGCGCCAGCAGCCTTGACTCCGGGACAGGGAGGGTTACGCAGTATTTT.

The V and J genes are TRBV30 and TRBJ2-3, with a weak D call TRBD1 (5 bases). CDR1 is GTSNPN, CDR2 SVGIG, per germline (reference sequence). The V and J ends lost 4 bases and 2 bases respectively, with 10 bases between them. The CDR3 is 13 amino acids. The CDR3 here is CAWKGQNTDTQYF. The CDR3 DNA is TGTGCCTGGAAAGGACAAAACACAGATACGCAGTATTTT.

This clonotype was detected only a few times. This chain uses TRBV29-1 with TRBJ2-7; a possible D gene is TRBD1 (5 bases). CDR1 and CDR2 (germline): SQVTM, ANQGSEA. Trimming pared 5 bases from V and 3 bases from J, leaving 14 bases between. The CDR3 is made up of 13 amino acids. CDR3 sequence reads: CSVRTPKGYEQYF. DNA of the CDR3: TGCAGCGTTAGGACACCAAAGGGCTACGAGCAGTACTTC.

This clonotype turned up a few times. This chain uses TRBV24-1 with TRBJ2-1; 10 bases fit TRBD2. Trimming removed 5 bases from V and 9 bases from J; junction bases left unmatched: 9. CDR1 and CDR2 from the germline V gene are KGHDR and SFDVKD. This CDR3 is built from 15 residues. CDR3 bases: TGTGCCACCAGTGCCCAACTAGCGGGGAACGGTGAGCAGTTCTTC. Translation: CATSAQLAGNGEQFF.

The chain employs TRBV20-1 and TRBJ2-1; no definite D call. Germline V gives CDR1 DFQATT, CDR2 SNEGSKA (reference sequence). This CDR3 region has 15 residues. V dropped 5 bases and J dropped 9 bases, with 23 bases sitting between them. Here the CDR3 DNA reads TGCAGTGCTGGTCACCCGTGGGCAGCCGAAGGTGAGCAGTTCTTC. Its protein product is CSAGHPWAAEGEQFF.

This clonotype turned up a few times. This chain connects TRBV28 to TRBJ2-5; 8 nucleotides match TRBD1. V shed 7 bases and J 5 bases; nucleotides not matched to a gene: 21. CDR1 is MDHEN and CDR2 is SYDVKM in the germline V gene. The CDR3 has 18 amino acids. The CDR3 loop reads CASTLTQGQVVGRETQYF. The CDR3 DNA follows: TGTGCCAGCACCTTAACTCAGGGACAGGTTGTTGGGCGGGAGACCCAGTACTTC.

The genes are TRBV18 and TRBJ2-1; TRBD2 aligns across 9 bases. CDR1 and CDR2 from the germline V gene are KGHSH and LQKENI. V lost 2 bases to trimming and J lost 5 bases; unmatched junction nucleotides: 7. This CDR3 region has 16 residues. This CDR3 reads CASSPIAGAIHNEQFF. The CDR3 nucleotides are TGTGCCAGCTCACCAATAGCGGGAGCTATCCACAATGAGCAGTTCTTC.

This clonotype appeared many times. J is TRBJ2-7 and V is TRBV7-8, with 12 bases identical to TRBD2. The germline V gene encodes CDR1 SGHVS and CDR2 FQNEAQ. The CDR3 is made up of 17 amino acids. Trimming removed 4 bases from V and 2 bases from J; junction bases left unmatched: 9. CDR3 protein: CASSSTSGSYWAYEQYF. The CDR3 nucleotides are TGTGCCAGCAGCTCGACTAGCGGGAGTTACTGGGCCTACGAGCAGTACTTC.

This clonotype was counted only a few times. The chain combines TRBV7-2 with TRBJ1-1; D unclear. The CDR3 is 13 residues long. Germline CDR1 is SGHTA and CDR2 is FQGNSA. V gave up 8 bases and J gave up 0 bases, with 10 bases separating them. Here the CDR3 DNA reads TGTGCCAGCGGACCGACCGTGAACACTGAAGCTTTCTTT. Its protein is CASGPTVNTEAFF.

This clonotype was counted a few times. V and J are TRBV7-6 and TRBJ2-1; 8 bases map to TRBD2. Germline CDR1 SGHVS, CDR2 FNYEAQ. V was pared by 3 bases and J by 8 bases, with 9 bases of the junction left unmatched. This CDR3 comprises 15 residues. The CDR3 reads CASSLERERSDEQFF. CDR3 bases: TGTGCCAGCAGCTTGGAGCGGGAGCGGAGTGATGAGCAGTTCTTC.

Regarding this clonotype: The junction shows a germline mismatch at one end, possibly a read error. This chain joins TRBV4-1 and TRBJ2-7; D might be TRBD2 (6 bases). CDR3 length: 14 amino acids. The V gene's germline CDR1 is MGHRA and CDR2 YSYEKL. The DNA for the CDR3 is TGCGCCAGCAGCCTAAAGCGGGCGGCCTACGAGCGGTACTTC. This translates into CASSLKRAAYERYF.

The rearrangement uses TRBV18 and TRBJ2-1; 7 bases map to TRBD2. Germline V gene sequence: CDR1 KGHSH, CDR2 LQKENI. This CDR3 is built from 17 residues. V shed 3 bases, J shed 5 bases, and the junction held 13 bases outside the gene matches. CDR3 DNA sequence: TGTGCCAGCTCACCCACCCCGGCGGGAGCTCTCAACAATGAGCAGTTCTTC. Its protein is CASSPTPAGALNNEQFF.

This clonotype appeared a few times. The genes are TRBV28 and TRBJ1-5; tentatively, D is TRBD1 (5 bases). Trimming took 3 bases from V and 2 from J, leaving 14 bases between them. CDR1 and CDR2 (germline): MDHEN, SYDVKM. The CDR3 sequence is 16 residues long. The CDR3 DNA reads TGTGCCAGCAGTTTGAGGCAGGGAGTAGGCAATCAGCCCCAGCATTTT. It specifies CASSLRQGVGNQPQHF.

The rearrangement uses TRBV7-2 and TRBJ2-1; TRBD2 matches 10 bases. The junction had 7 bases not matched to a gene; V was cut back by 5 bases and J by 6 bases. CDR1 SGHTA and CDR2 FQGNSA come from the germline V gene. The CDR3 consists of 15 residues. The CDR3 reads CASSRPGLAPNEQFF. DNA for the CDR3: TGTGCCAGCAGCCGGCCGGGACTAGCGCCCAATGAGCAGTTCTTC.

This clonotype was recorded a few times. The V and J genes are TRBV7-2 and TRBJ2-2, with D hard to call. The germline V and J ends were trimmed by 1 base and 5 bases, with 5 bases remaining between them. The CDR3 totals 13 residues. The V gene's germline CDR1 is SGHTA and CDR2 FQGNSA. CDR3 DNA: TGTGCCAGCAGCTTAGTTAGAACCGGGGAGCTGTTTTTT. Residues: CASSLVRTGELFF.

This clonotype was found many times. V usage is TRBV29-1 and J usage is TRBJ2-5; the D gene is possibly TRBD2 (6 bases). The CDR3 extends over 14 amino acids. The germline V and J ends were trimmed by 4 bases and 1 base, with 13 bases remaining between them. Germline V CDR1 and CDR2: SQVTM, ANQGSEA. DNA for the CDR3: TGCAGCGTTGCGTTTCTAGCGACCCAAGAGACCCAGTACTTC. This encodes CSVAFLATQETQYF.

This clonotype was recorded at least ten times. The chain carries TRBV29-1 and TRBJ2-1, with 15 bases lining up with TRBD2. The V gene end was trimmed by 7 bases and the J gene end by 7 bases; junction bases not matched to a gene: 5. This CDR3 spans 14 amino acids. CDR1 SQVTM and CDR2 ANQGSEA come from the germline V gene. DNA for the CDR3: TGCAGCGCCGCCGGGACTAGCGGGAGGAATGAGCAGTTCTTC. This gives the protein CSAAGTSGRNEQFF.

This clonotype was counted only a few times. V is TRBV10-3 and J is TRBJ2-1, with TRBD2 matching 7 bases. V was clipped by 5 bases and J by 1 base; unmatched bases: 8. Looked up from germline, CDR1 is ENHRY and CDR2 is SYGVKD. The CDR3 is 16 residues long. CDR3 nucleotide sequence: TGTGCCATCAGTCTCGGACTAGGTGGGTCCTACAATGAGCAGTTCTTC. Its protein product is CAISLGLGGSYNEQFF.

A few counts support this clonotype. The chain couples TRBV12-3 or TRBV12-4 to TRBJ1-5; unclear D gene. The ends were cut back, 5 bases at V and 3 bases at J, with 17 bases in the middle. The CDR3 contains 16 residues. The chain's CDR3 is CASSPRVGGANQPQHF. CDR3 nucleotide sequence: TGTGCCAGCAGTCCGCGAGTTGGTGGCGCCAATCAGCCCCAGCATTTT.

This chain links TRBV7-9 with TRBJ1-4; tentative D call: TRBD1 (5 bases). V lost 2 bases and J 0 bases, leaving 10 bases between the germline ends. Looked up from germline, CDR1 is SEHNR and CDR2 is FQNEAQ (reference sequence). CDR3 length: 16 residues. This CDR3 is CASSLKGTATNEKLFF. CDR3 sequence (DNA): TGTGCCAGCAGCTTAAAGGGGACTGCAACTAATGAAAAACTGTTTTTT.

The chain carries TRBV20-1 and TRBJ2-7; TRBD2 matches at 8 bases. This CDR3 is built from 14 residues. Losses at the gene ends were 3 bases for V and 4 bases for J; bases not matched to a gene: 8. Germline values: CDR1 DFQATT, CDR2 SNEGSKA (reference sequence). In DNA form, the CDR3 reads TGCAGTGCTAGGGGTAGCGGGACTATTTACGAGCAGTACTTC. Amino acids: CSARGSGTIYEQYF.

Ten or more counts support this clonotype. The chain is built from TRBV7-2 and TRBJ2-1; 7 bases are shared with TRBD2. In germline, CDR1 is SGHTA, CDR2 FQGNSA. The CDR3 extends over 18 amino acids. Trimming cost V 1 base and J 0 bases; bases outside gene matches: 9. The CDR3 DNA reads TGTGCCAGCAGCTTAGGGCGGGGGACGCTCAGCTCCTACAATGAGCAGTTCTTC. This encodes CASSLGRGTLSSYNEQFF.

This clonotype was seen ten or more times. CDR3 loop: CASSLSAGVYEQYF. The CDR3 bases are TGTGCCAGCAGTTTATCAGCGGGAGTGTACGAGCAGTACTTC. The V gene is TRBV12-3 or TRBV12-4, the J gene TRBJ2-7; 8 bases are a match to TRBD2. V lost 2 bases, J lost 4 bases, and 4 bases stayed unmatched. This CDR3 has 14 residues.

This clonotype showed up just a few times. The chain links TRBV20-1 to TRBJ2-5, with 8 bases lining up with TRBD1. V gave up 6 bases and J gave up 7 bases; unmatched junction bases: 7. Per the germline V gene, CDR1 is DFQATT and CDR2 is SNEGSKA (reference sequence). CDR3 length: 12 amino acids. The CDR3 sequence is CSATDRDLTQYF. The DNA for the CDR3 is TGCAGTGCCACGGACAGGGACTTGACCCAGTACTTC.

The chain joins TRBV20-1 to TRBJ2-1; TRBD2 aligns across 10 bases. CDR3 length: 16 residues. Germline CDR1 DFQATT, CDR2 SNEGSKA (reference sequence). With 5 bases clipped from V and 0 bases from J, the junction kept 7 bases outside the gene matches. The CDR3 region has the DNA TGCAGTGCTTACGGACTAGCGGATTTCTCCTACAATGAGCAGTTCTTC. Translating gives CSAYGLADFSYNEQFF.

V usage is TRBV7-2 and J usage is TRBJ1-2; the match to TRBD1 covers 7 bases. The CDR3 loop spans 14 amino acids. The germline V gene encodes CDR1 SGHTA and CDR2 FQGNSA. V gave up 1 base and J gave up 6 bases; unmatched junction bases: 5. The CDR3 DNA is TGTGCCAGCAGCTTAGTAGGAGGGGGCAATGGCTACACCTTC. This sequence encodes CASSLVGGGNGYTF. Looking up the rest from reference TRBV7-2 and TRBJ1-2 gives the full variable domain: GAGVSQSPSNKVTEKGKDVELRCDPISGHTALYWYRQSLGQGLEFLIYFQGNSAPDKSGLPSDRFSAERTGGSVSTLTIQRTQQEDSAVYLCASSLVGGGNGYTFGSGTRLTVV.